This T cell receptor (beta chain) was captured in a study of T-cell memory formation after mild COVID-19. Across the whole study: The study found TCR clusters largely donor specific.

This CDR3 region has 15 residues. V was clipped by 1 base and J by 4 bases; unmatched bases: 7. CDR1 is LGHNA, CDR2 YNFKEQ, per germline. This clonotype has more than one count but fewer than ten. Its specificity is not known. The authors produced TCR alpha and TCR beta cDNA libraries with sample barcodes and UMIs by 5'RACE using constant-segment primers. TCRdb processed the 5' RACE reads anew with MiXCR; each CDR3 protein has one entry. The sample has over 500,000 distinct CDR3 sequences, approximately 15% seen once. Study results and limitations: For contracting clones, CD4+ ones sat mainly in CM and EM, CD8+ in EMRA. There were some responding clones in pre-infection memory, which suggested that cross-reactive memory had joined.

This chain connects TRBV4-2 to TRBJ2-7; 7 bases fit TRBD2. This TCR came from an adult woman who had mild COVID-19 (a few samples of this study predate the infection). Cell type and time point are not known. The sequenced sample consisted of PBMCs or a T cell subset sorted from them (not recorded which). Here the CDR3 reads CASSQVSASGYEQYF. The CDR3 nucleotides are TGTGCCAGCAGCCAAGTTTCAGCTAGCGGATACGAGCAGTACTTC.